What follows are 32 T cell receptor beta chains derived from one specimen sequenced in a study of T cell responses to AZD1222 COVID-19 vaccine. Method: immunoSEQ multiplex PCR; TCRdb's copy keeps in-frame clones and lacks some. The repertoire holds some 70,000 clones, with roughly 82% as singletons. This specimen consisted of peripheral blood, obtained on day 0 of AZD1222 vaccination. The receptors were sampled from an adult in good health.

This clone has only one observation. The chain links TRBV11-2 to TRBJ2-5, with D perhaps matching TRBD2 (6 bases). CDR1 is SGHAT and CDR2 is FQNNGV in the germline V gene. CDR3 length: 17 residues. Deletions cut 1 base from V and 2 bases from J, with 17 bases between. The CDR3 DNA sequence: TGTGCCAGCAGCTTAGGGCGGGACGGTTATAATCAAGAGACCCAGTACTTC. Protein: CASSLGRDGYNQETQYF.

The V call is TRBV7-3, the J call TRBJ2-1; the match to TRBD2 covers 8 bases. CDR3 length: 15 amino acids. Germline loops: CDR1 SGHTA, CDR2 FQGTGA. Trimming removed 2 bases from V and 4 bases from J; junction bases left unmatched: 4. The CDR3 loop is CASSLRRGDYNEQFF. CDR3 bases: TGTGCCAGCAGCTTACGGCGGGGGGATTACAATGAGCAGTTCTTC.

This chain joins TRBV20-1 and TRBJ2-7; perhaps TRBD2 as D (5 bases). Germline CDR1 DFQATT, CDR2 SNEGSKA (reference sequence). There are 13 residues in the CDR3. Between the trimmed V and J ends, which lost 3 bases and 3 bases, there was a span of 12 bases. CDR3 in amino acids: CSASVFRGYEQYF. The DNA of the CDR3 is TGCAGTGCTAGTGTCTTCCGGGGCTACGAGCAGTACTTC.

The chain uses TRBV7-2 and TRBJ2-7, with TRBD1 matching 9 bases. V lost 2 bases and J lost 2; bases outside the gene matches: 7. Germline V gene lookup returns CDR1 SGHTA and CDR2 FQGNSA. The CDR3 loop spans 16 amino acids. The CDR3 loop reads CASSLRGQGNTYEQYF. The CDR3, as DNA: TGTGCCAGCAGCTTAAGAGGACAGGGGAACACCTACGAGCAGTACTTC.

This rearrangement joins TRBV28 to TRBJ2-2, with TRBD2 matching over 10 bases. V gave up 7 bases and J gave up 2 bases; unmatched junction bases: 13. Germline-derived CDR1 and CDR2 are MDHEN and SYDVKM. The CDR3 totals 18 residues. CDR3 residues: CASTTYRGLAANTGELFF. CDR3 nucleotides: TGTGCCAGCACTACATACCGAGGACTAGCGGCCAACACCGGGGAGCTGTTTTTT.

The chain has TRBV5-1 and TRBJ2-3; D uncertain. CDR3 size: 15 residues. Germline loops: CDR1 SGHRS, CDR2 YFSETQ. The V end was cut by 0 bases, the J end by 2 bases, with 10 bases between. The CDR3 DNA sequence: TGCGCCAGCAGCTTGGGACCCGATCCCACAGATACGCAGTATTTT. Translating it yields CASSLGPDPTDTQYF. Based on the CDR3 plus reference TRBV5-1 and TRBJ2-3, the full variable domain is KAGVTQTPRYLIKTRGQQVTLSCSPISGHRSVSWYQQTPGQGLQFLFEYFSETQRNKGNFPGRFSGRQFSNSRSEMNVSTLELGDSALYLCASSLGPDPTDTQYFGPGTRLTVL.

The chain links TRBV10-3 to TRBJ2-2; possible D gene TRBD1, 5 bases. The CDR3 is 14 residues long. Trimming cost V 2 bases and J 1 base, with 5 bases left between them. Germline CDR1 is ENHRY and CDR2 is SYGVKD. Here the CDR3 reads CAISEQGNTGELFF. The CDR3 DNA follows: TGTGCCATCAGTGAGCAGGGGAACACCGGGGAGCTGTTTTTT.

The V call is TRBV6-5, the J call TRBJ2-7; the D gene could be TRBD1 or TRBD2 (6 bases each). Germline assignment: CDR1 MNHEY and CDR2 SVGAGI. The germline V and J ends were trimmed by 10 bases and 0 bases, with 16 bases remaining between them. This CDR3 has 14 amino acids. This chain's CDR3 is CATSWGASSYEQYF. Written as DNA, the CDR3 is TGTGCCACCTCCTGGGGGGCGAGCTCCTACGAGCAGTACTTC.

The rearrangement uses TRBV6-1 and TRBJ1-5, with unresolved D. The V and J ends lost 2 bases and 6 bases respectively, with 5 bases between them. Germline lookup yields CDR1 MNHNS and CDR2 SASEGT. This CDR3 has 12 residues. The CDR3 region has the DNA TGTGCCAGCAGTGAACGGGCTCAGCCCCAGCATTTT. It translates to CASSERAQPQHF.

The CDR3 nucleotides are TGTGCCAGCAGCTCCTCCTCCTACGAGCAGTACTTC. Protein sequence: CASSSSSYEQYF. The chain links TRBV7-9 to TRBJ2-7; D is ambiguous. The CDR3 consists of 12 residues. Germline V gene lookup returns CDR1 SEHNR and CDR2 FQNEAQ (reference sequence). V was trimmed by 4 bases and J by 0 bases, leaving 4 bases between them.

The V call is TRBV6-5, the J call TRBJ1-1; TRBD1 is a possible D gene (5 bases). CDR3 length: 15 amino acids. V was cut by 4 bases and J by 1 base, with 13 bases left in between. Germline CDR1 is MNHEY and CDR2 is SVGAGI. The DNA for the CDR3 is TGTGCCAGCAGTTCGCGGGGGGACCCGAACACTGAAGCTTTCTTT. It is translated as CASSSRGDPNTEAFF.

The V call is TRBV2, the J call TRBJ2-7, with a tentative D call TRBD2 (6 bases). Germline assignment: CDR1 SNHLY and CDR2 FYNNEI. The CDR3 runs 17 residues. V lost 4 bases, J lost 6 bases, and 25 bases lay in between. CDR3 sequence (DNA): TGTGCCAGCAGTGGGGGAGCCGGGGGTGAGGGGCTCGCCGAGCAGTACTTC. Protein: CASSGGAGGEGLAEQYF. The whole variable domain, remainder taken from reference TRBV2 and TRBJ2-7, is EPEVTQTPSHQVTQMGQEVILRCVPISNHLYFYWYRQILGQKVEFLVSFYNNEISEKSEIFDDQFSVERPDGSNFTLKIRSTKLEDSAMYFCASSGGAGGEGLAEQYFGPGTRLTVT.

J is TRBJ2-5 and V is TRBV15; TRBD1 is a possible D gene (6 bases). This CDR3 is built from 14 residues. Germline V gene data show CDR1 as LNHNV and CDR2 as YYDKDF (reference sequence). The V end was cut by 4 bases, the J end by 0 bases, with 9 bases between. For the CDR3, the DNA is TGTGCCACCAGCAAAGACAGGTACCAAGAGACCCAGTACTTC. This sequence encodes CATSKDRYQETQYF.

The rearrangement uses TRBV6-4 and TRBJ2-1; D may correspond to TRBD1 or TRBD2 (5 bases each). This CDR3 region has 14 residues. V dropped 5 bases and J dropped 9 bases, with 17 bases sitting between them. Germline V gene data show CDR1 as MRHNA and CDR2 as SNTAGT. CDR3 sequence reads: CASSRLAGDGEQFF. CDR3 nucleotides: TGTGCCAGCAGTCGTTTGGCCGGGGACGGTGAGCAGTTCTTC.

This rearrangement joins TRBV19 to TRBJ1-6; D is unclear. Germline V lookup: CDR1 LNHDA, CDR2 SQIVND (reference sequence). This CDR3 is built from 17 residues. Trimming took off 3 bases at V and 0 bases at J, with 12 bases between the two ends. CDR3 sequence: CASSMAAAHSYNSPLHF. The CDR3 DNA follows: TGTGCCAGTAGTATGGCAGCCGCTCACTCCTATAATTCACCCCTCCACTTT.

The CDR3 DNA is TGTGCCAGCAGTGAAAATCCAAACACCGGGGAGCTGTTTTTT. Its protein product is CASSENPNTGELFF. This chain uses TRBV6-1 with TRBJ2-2; D is unresolved. Germline V CDR1 and CDR2: MNHNS, SASEGT. The CDR3 consists of 14 residues. Trimming removed 2 bases from V and 2 bases from J, with 6 bases in between.

The V and J genes are TRBV5-4 and TRBJ2-7; tentatively, D is TRBD1 or TRBD2 (5 bases each). There are 15 residues in the CDR3. Germline V CDR1 and CDR2: SGHNT, YYREEE (reference sequence). Deletions cut 4 bases from V and 4 bases from J, with 18 bases between. The CDR3 DNA is TGTGCCAGCAGCAGTAAGGGACCAGATGGGTACGAGCAGTACTTC. Its protein is CASSSKGPDGYEQYF.

J is TRBJ1-1 and V is TRBV2; D gene uncertain. The CDR3 has 16 residues. V shed 5 bases and J shed 1 base, with 17 bases lying between them. Germline lookup yields CDR1 SNHLY and CDR2 FYNNEI. CDR3 region: CASSPGVGRPNTEAFF. As DNA, the CDR3 is TGTGCCAGCAGTCCTGGGGTGGGGAGACCGAACACTGAAGCTTTCTTT.

The chain joins TRBV5-6 to TRBJ2-1; 7 nucleotides agree with TRBD1. Germline trimming cut 3 bases from V and 7 bases from J; bases unmatched to any gene: 13. Germline lookup yields CDR1 SGHDT and CDR2 YYEEEE. CDR3 length: 16 amino acids. The CDR3 reads CASSWTGTAKGNEQFF. CDR3 in DNA: TGTGCCAGCAGCTGGACCGGGACAGCCAAAGGGAATGAGCAGTTCTTC.

This sequence joins TRBV11-3 and TRBJ2-1, with D perhaps matching TRBD1 or TRBD2 (5 bases each). Trimming cost V 0 bases and J 2 bases, with 11 bases left between them. The V gene's germline CDR1 is SGHNT and CDR2 YENEEA. This CDR3 spans 16 amino acids. CDR3 amino acids: CASSLDTGLTYNEQFF. The DNA of the CDR3 is TGTGCCAGCAGCTTAGATACGGGGCTTACCTACAATGAGCAGTTCTTC.

The chain combines TRBV6-2 or TRBV6-3 with TRBJ2-7; tentatively, D is TRBD1 (5 bases). The CDR3 length is 13 residues. The germline gives CDR1 MNHEY, CDR2 SVGEGT. V dropped 1 base and J dropped 3 bases, with 7 bases sitting between them. In DNA, the CDR3 is TGTGCCAGCAGTTACTTGGACAACTACGAGCAGTACTTC. It translates to CASSYLDNYEQYF.

This chain joins TRBV4-2 and TRBJ1-4; TRBD1 is a possible D gene (5 bases). CDR1 LGHNA and CDR2 YNFKEQ come from the germline V gene. Trimming pared 4 bases from V and 0 bases from J, leaving 12 bases between. The CDR3 sequence is 16 residues long. In nucleotides, the CDR3 is TGTGCCAGCAGCCCAAGACAGTCTGCAACTAATGAAAAACTGTTTTTT. This gives the protein CASSPRQSATNEKLFF.

The chain employs TRBV10-1 and TRBJ2-7; D is ambiguous. Germline V gene lookup returns CDR1 WNHNN and CDR2 SYGVQD (reference sequence). Trimming took 4 bases from V and 1 from J, leaving 8 bases between them. This CDR3 spans 13 amino acids. The CDR3 DNA is TGCGCCAGCAGTGTTAAATTTTCCTACGAGCAGTACTTC. This sequence encodes CASSVKFSYEQYF.

This clone was counted a few times. The chain has TRBV6-5 and TRBJ2-7, with D perhaps matching TRBD2 (6 bases). The CDR3 is made up of 13 amino acids. Between the trimmed V and J ends, which lost 5 bases and 6 bases, there was a span of 14 bases. Germline assignment: CDR1 MNHEY and CDR2 SVGAGI. The CDR3 spells CASSRATGGEQYF. Written as DNA, the CDR3 is TGTGCCAGCAGTCGGGCCACCGGGGGCGAGCAGTACTTC.

J is TRBJ1-3 and V is TRBV15, with D perhaps TRBD1 (5 bases). This CDR3 has 17 amino acids. CDR1 is LNHNV and CDR2 is YYDKDF in the germline V gene (reference sequence). The ends were cut back, 0 bases at V and 0 bases at J, with 12 bases in the middle. CDR3: CATSRDKGRASGNTIYF. The CDR3 DNA reads as TGTGCCACCAGCAGAGATAAGGGCAGGGCCTCTGGAAACACCATATATTTT. Full variable domain (rest looked up from reference TRBV15 and TRBJ1-3): DAMVIQNPRYQVTQFGKPVTLSCSQTLNHNVMYWYQQKSSQAPKLLFHYYDKDFNNEADTPDNFQSRRPNTSFCFLDIRSPGLGDTAMYLCATSRDKGRASGNTIYFGEGSWLTVV.

This chain links TRBV29-1 with TRBJ2-1; no definite D call. The germline V gene encodes CDR1 SQVTM and CDR2 ANQGSEA. V dropped 3 bases and J dropped 7 bases, with 13 bases sitting between them. This CDR3 has 13 amino acids. The CDR3 spells CSVDMRRRNEQFF. The DNA of the CDR3 is TGCAGCGTTGATATGCGGCGAAGAAATGAGCAGTTCTTC.

This clone showed up just a few times. The chain has TRBV28 and TRBJ1-5; 7 nucleotides line up with TRBD1. Germline CDR1 MDHEN, CDR2 SYDVKM. V shed 5 bases, J shed 6 bases, and the junction held 7 bases outside the gene matches. The CDR3 covers 14 residues. The CDR3 reads CASSSPYRGQPQHF. In nucleotides, the CDR3 is TGTGCCAGCAGTAGCCCGTACAGGGGTCAGCCCCAGCATTTT.

This clone showed up just once. The chain is built from TRBV10-3 and TRBJ2-2, with D perhaps TRBD2 (6 bases). This CDR3 spans 15 amino acids. Deletions cut 2 bases from V and 1 base from J, with 8 bases between. Germline V gene lookup returns CDR1 ENHRY and CDR2 SYGVKD. The CDR3 DNA follows: TGTGCCATCAGTGAGCAGACTAGGAACACCGGGGAGCTGTTTTTT. Translated, it gives CAISEQTRNTGELFF.

J is TRBJ2-3 and V is TRBV3-1 (or the pseudogene TRBV3-2), with a tentative D call TRBD2 (6 bases). The germline V and J ends were trimmed by 4 bases and 8 bases, with 10 bases remaining between them. Germline V lookup: CDR1 LGHDT, CDR2 YNNKEL (reference sequence). This CDR3 has 12 amino acids. The CDR3 region has the DNA TGTGCCAGCAGCCTGACCGGGGGTACGCAGTATTTT. Translation gives CASSLTGGTQYF.

The genes are TRBV6-5 and TRBJ1-1; no clear D gene. The CDR3 sequence is 14 residues long. V dropped 4 bases and J dropped 8 bases, with 17 bases sitting between them. In germline, CDR1 is MNHEY, CDR2 SVGAGI. The CDR3 DNA is TGTGCCAGCAGTTTCAAGAATCGACGGACCGAAGCTTTCTTT. Its translation: CASSFKNRRTEAFF.

This chain links TRBV27 with TRBJ2-1, with 8 positions matching TRBD2. Germline CDR1 MNHEY, CDR2 SMNVEV (reference sequence). After removal of 2 bases from V and 5 bases from J, the junction contained 20 bases not matched to a gene. The CDR3 runs to 20 residues. This CDR3 reads CASSLPPVRLVAGGHNEQFF. The CDR3 DNA reads TGTGCCAGCAGTTTACCCCCGGTTCGATTGGTGGCGGGGGGTCACAATGAGCAGTTCTTC.

The rearrangement joins TRBV2 to TRBJ2-2; the match to TRBD2 covers 7 bases. Trimming at V came to 4 bases and at J to 6 bases, leaving 17 bases not matched to a gene. The CDR3 is made up of 18 amino acids. The germline V gene has CDR1 SNHLY and CDR2 FYNNEI. CDR3 bases: TGTGCCAGCAGTGCCCAACTTTTCGGGGGGTTATCCCCCGGGGAGCTGTTTTTT. Encoded protein: CASSAQLFGGLSPGELFF.